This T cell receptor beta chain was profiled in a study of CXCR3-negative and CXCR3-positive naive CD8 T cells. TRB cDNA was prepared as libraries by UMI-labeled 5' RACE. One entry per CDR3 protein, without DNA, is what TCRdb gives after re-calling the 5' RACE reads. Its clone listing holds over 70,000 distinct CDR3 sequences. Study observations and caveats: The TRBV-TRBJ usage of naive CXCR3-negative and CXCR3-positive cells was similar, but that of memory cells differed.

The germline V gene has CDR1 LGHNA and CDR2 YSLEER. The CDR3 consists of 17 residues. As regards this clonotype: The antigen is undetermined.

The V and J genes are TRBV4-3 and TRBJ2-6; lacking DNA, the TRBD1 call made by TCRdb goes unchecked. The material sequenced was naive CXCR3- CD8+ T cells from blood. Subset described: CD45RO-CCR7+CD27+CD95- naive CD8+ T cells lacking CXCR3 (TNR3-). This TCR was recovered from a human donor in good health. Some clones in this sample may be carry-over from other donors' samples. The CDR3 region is CASSRDRDFSGANVLTF.